These T cell receptor beta chains were read from a single sample in a study of blood T cell repertoires in COVID-19. Assay used: immunoSEQ multiplex PCR; TCRdb lists only in-frame clones, some missing. This sample has about 250,000 clones, with approximately 82% found just once. Material: peripheral blood. The receptors were sampled from an elderly man with acute or convalescent COVID-19. Both conserved end residues are part of each CDR3. D genes are given only for firm matches. The listing skips clone size in some rows; elsewhere it reads once, few, many or a size class.

D	size	V	J	CDR3	DNA
NA	NA	TRBV2	TRBJ2-2	CASSADYTGELFF	TGTGCCAGCAGTGCAGACTACACCGGGGAGCTGTTTTTT
NA	NA	TRBV18	TRBJ2-7	CASSPAGAHEQYF	TGTGCCAGCTCACCAGCAGGGGCCCACGAGCAGTACTTC
NA	NA	TRBV30	TRBJ1-5	CAWSFDTYNQPQHF	TGTGCCTGGAGTTTCGACACTTACAATCAGCCCCAGCATTTT
NA	NA	TRBV19	TRBJ2-2	CASRGGVGTGELFF	TGTGCCAGCCGAGGCGGGGTGGGCACCGGGGAGCTGTTTTTT
TRBD2	once	TRBV18	TRBJ2-3	CASSPRTSVSADTQYF	TGTGCCAGCTCACCAAGAACTAGCGTCTCTGCAGATACGCAGTATTTT
TRBD1	NA	TRBV5-5	TRBJ1-2	CASSLGQGGNYGYTF	TGTGCCAGCAGCTTAGGACAGGGTGGTAACTATGGCTACACCTTC
NA	NA	TRBV29-1	TRBJ2-3	CIASSGFRTDTQYF	TGCATCGCGAGCAGCGGGTTCCGCACAGATACGCAGTATTTT
NA	NA	TRBV19	TRBJ1-1	CASKGGRGDTEAFF	TGTGCCAGTAAAGGGGGTCGCGGTGACACTGAAGCTTTCTTT
NA	once	TRBV4-2	TRBJ2-5	CASSQGLKGETQYF	TGTGCCAGCAGCCAAGGACTGAAGGGGGAGACCCAGTACTTC
NA	NA	TRBV5-4	TRBJ1-4	CASSLAGSTNEKLFF	TGTGCCAGCAGCTTGGCAGGGTCGACTAATGAAAAACTGTTTTTT
TRBD2	NA	TRBV24-1	TRBJ2-7	CATSENNGLGEQYF	TGTGCCACCAGTGAGAACAACGGACTAGGCGAGCAGTACTTC
NA	NA	TRBV7-9	TRBJ1-4	CASSGAGPDNEKLFF	TGTGCCAGCAGCGGGGCGGGACCTGATAATGAAAAACTGTTTTTT
NA	NA	TRBV9	TRBJ1-3	CASSVQDSGNTIYF	TGTGCCAGCAGCGTACAGGACAGCGGAAACACCATATATTTT
NA	few	TRBV2	TRBJ2-7	CAGDFPSNEQYF	TGTGCCGGGGACTTCCCATCGAACGAGCAGTACTTC